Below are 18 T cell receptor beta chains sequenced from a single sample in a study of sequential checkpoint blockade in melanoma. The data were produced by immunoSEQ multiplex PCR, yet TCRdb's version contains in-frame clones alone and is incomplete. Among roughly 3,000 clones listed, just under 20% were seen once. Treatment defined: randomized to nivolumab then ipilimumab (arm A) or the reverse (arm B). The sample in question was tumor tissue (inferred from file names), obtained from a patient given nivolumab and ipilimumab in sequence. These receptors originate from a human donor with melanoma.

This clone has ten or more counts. The CDR3: CASSSVLPLGRNSGANVLTF. As DNA, the CDR3 is TGTGCCAGCAGCTCGGTCTTGCCACTGGGACGGAACTCTGGGGCCAACGTCCTGACTTTC. This chain uses TRBV11-3 with TRBJ2-6, with D perhaps TRBD1 or TRBD2 (5 bases each). The germline V and J ends were trimmed by 4 bases and 0 bases, with 22 bases remaining between them. CDR1 and CDR2 (germline): SGHNT, YENEEA. The CDR3 totals 20 residues. The whole variable domain, remainder taken from reference TRBV11-3 and TRBJ2-6, is EAGVVQSPRYKIIEKKQPVAFWCNPISGHNTLYWYLQNLGQGPELLIRYENEEAVDDSQLPKDRFSAERLKGVDSTLKIQPAELGDSAVYLCASSSVLPLGRNSGANVLTFGAGSRLTVL.

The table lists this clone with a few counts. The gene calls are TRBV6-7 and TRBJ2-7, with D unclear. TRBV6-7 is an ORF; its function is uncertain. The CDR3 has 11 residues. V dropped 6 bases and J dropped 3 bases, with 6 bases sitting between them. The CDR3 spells CASSHFYEQYF. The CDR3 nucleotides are TGTGCCAGCAGCCACTTCTACGAGCAGTACTTC.

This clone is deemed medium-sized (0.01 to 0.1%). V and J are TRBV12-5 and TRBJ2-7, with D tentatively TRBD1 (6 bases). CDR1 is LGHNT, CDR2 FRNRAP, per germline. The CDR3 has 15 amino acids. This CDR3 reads CASTPAWGQHYEQYF. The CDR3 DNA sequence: TGTGCCAGCACCCCCGCATGGGGGCAACACTACGAGCAGTACTTC. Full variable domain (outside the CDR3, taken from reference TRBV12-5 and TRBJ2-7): DARVTQTPRHKVTEMGQEVTMRCQPILGHNTVFWYRQTMMQGLELLAYFRNRAPLDDSGMPKDRFSAEMPDATLATLKIQPSEPRDSAVYFCASTPAWGQHYEQYFGPGTRLTVT.

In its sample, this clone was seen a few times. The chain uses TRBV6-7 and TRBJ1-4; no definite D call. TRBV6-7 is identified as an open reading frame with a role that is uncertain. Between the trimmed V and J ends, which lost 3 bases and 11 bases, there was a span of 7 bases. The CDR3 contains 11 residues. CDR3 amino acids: CASSYQSKLFF. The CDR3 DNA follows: TGTGCCAGCAGTTATCAGTCGAAACTGTTTTTT.

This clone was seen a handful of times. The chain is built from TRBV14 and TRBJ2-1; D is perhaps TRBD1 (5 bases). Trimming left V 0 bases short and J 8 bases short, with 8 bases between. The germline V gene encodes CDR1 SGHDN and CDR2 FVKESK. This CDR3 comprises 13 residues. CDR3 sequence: CASSQDGADEQFF. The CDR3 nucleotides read TGTGCCAGCAGCCAAGATGGGGCCGATGAGCAGTTCTTC.

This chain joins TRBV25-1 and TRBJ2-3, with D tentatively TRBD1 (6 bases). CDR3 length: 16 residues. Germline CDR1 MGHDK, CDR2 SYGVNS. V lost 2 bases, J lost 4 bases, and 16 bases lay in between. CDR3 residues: CASSEGQGQVADTQYF. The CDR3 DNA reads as TGTGCCAGCAGTGAAGGGCAGGGGCAGGTGGCAGATACGCAGTATTTT.

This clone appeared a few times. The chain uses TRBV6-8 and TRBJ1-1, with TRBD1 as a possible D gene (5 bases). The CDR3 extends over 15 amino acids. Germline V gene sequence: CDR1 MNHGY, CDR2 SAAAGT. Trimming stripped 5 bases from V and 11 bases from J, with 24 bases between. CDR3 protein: CASSEATTTVYGAFF. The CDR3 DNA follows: TGTGCCAGCAGTGAGGCCACCACGACAGTTTATGGGGCTTTCTTT.

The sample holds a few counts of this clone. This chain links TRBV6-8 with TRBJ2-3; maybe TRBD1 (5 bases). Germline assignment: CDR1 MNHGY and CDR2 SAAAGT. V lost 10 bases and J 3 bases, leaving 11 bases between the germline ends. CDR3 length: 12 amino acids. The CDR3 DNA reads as TGTGCCATCAAGGCAGGGACAGATACGCAGTATTTT. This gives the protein CAIKAGTDTQYF.

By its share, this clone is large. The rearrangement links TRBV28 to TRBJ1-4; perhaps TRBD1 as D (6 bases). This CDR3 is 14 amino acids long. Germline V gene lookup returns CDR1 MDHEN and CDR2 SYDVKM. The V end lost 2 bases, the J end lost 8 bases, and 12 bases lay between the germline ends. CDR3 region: CASSLGRGGEKLFF. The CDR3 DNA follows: TGTGCCAGCAGTTTAGGCAGGGGAGGAGAAAAACTGTTTTTT.

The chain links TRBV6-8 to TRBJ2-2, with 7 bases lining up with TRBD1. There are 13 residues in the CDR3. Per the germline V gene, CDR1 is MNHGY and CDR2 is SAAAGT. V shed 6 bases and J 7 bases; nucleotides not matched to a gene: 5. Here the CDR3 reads CASRATGSGELFF. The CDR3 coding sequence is TGTGCCAGCAGAGCGACAGGGAGCGGGGAGCTGTTTTTT.

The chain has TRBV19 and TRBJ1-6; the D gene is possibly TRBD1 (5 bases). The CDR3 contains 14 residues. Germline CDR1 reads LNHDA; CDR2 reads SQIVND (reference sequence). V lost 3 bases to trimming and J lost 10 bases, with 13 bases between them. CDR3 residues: CASSIGADPSPLHF. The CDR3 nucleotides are TGTGCCAGTAGTATTGGGGCCGACCCCTCACCCCTCCACTTT.

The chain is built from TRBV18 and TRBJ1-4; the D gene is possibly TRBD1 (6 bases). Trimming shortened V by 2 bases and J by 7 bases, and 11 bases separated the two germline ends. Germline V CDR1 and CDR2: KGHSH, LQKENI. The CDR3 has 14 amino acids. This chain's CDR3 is CASSPGGLAEKLFF. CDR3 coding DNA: TGTGCCAGCTCACCAGGGGGGCTGGCTGAAAAACTGTTTTTT.

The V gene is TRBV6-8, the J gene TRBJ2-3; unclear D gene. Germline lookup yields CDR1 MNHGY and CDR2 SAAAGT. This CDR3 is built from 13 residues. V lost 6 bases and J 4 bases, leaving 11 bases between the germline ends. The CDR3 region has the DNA TGTGCCAGCAGGGGTTATGGGTCAGATACGCAGTATTTT. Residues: CASRGYGSDTQYF.

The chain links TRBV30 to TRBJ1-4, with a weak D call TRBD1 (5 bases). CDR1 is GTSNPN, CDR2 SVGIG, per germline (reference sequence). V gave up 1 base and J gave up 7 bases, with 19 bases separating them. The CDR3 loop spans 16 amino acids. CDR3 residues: CAWSGWGDPGPEKLFF. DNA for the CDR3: TGTGCCTGGAGTGGTTGGGGGGACCCCGGGCCTGAAAAACTGTTTTTT.

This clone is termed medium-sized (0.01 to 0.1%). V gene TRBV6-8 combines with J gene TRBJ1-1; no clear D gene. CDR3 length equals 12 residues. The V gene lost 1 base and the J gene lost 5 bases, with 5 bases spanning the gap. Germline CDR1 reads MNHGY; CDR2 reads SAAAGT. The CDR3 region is CASSYWVTEAFF. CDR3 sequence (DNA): TGTGCCAGCAGTTACTGGGTGACTGAAGCTTTCTTT.

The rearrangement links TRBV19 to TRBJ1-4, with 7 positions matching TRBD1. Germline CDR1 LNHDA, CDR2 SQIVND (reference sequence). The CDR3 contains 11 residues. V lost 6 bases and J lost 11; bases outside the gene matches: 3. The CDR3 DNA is TGTGCCAGTAGGCAGGGGGAGAAACTGTTTTTT. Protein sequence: CASRQGEKLFF.

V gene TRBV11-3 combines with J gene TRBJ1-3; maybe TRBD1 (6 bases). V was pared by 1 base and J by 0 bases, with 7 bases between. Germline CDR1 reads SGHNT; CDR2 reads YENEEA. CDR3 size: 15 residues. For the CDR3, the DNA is TGTGCCAGCAGCTTAGTGGGGGCCTCTGGAAACACCATATATTTT. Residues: CASSLVGASGNTIYF.

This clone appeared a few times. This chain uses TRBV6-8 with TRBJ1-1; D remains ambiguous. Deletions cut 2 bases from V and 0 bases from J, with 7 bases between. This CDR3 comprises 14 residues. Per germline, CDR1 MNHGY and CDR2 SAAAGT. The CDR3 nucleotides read TGTGCCAGCAGTTACGTGGGCATGAACACTGAAGCTTTCTTT. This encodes CASSYVGMNTEAFF.